Below are 13 T cell receptor beta chains sequenced from a single sample in a study of shared clonotypes between healthy human individuals. Generated by immunoSEQ multiplex PCR, the TCRdb table keeps only in-frame clones and is missing some. Of around 550,000 clones in the sample, approximately 95% were seen once. Sequencing was performed on naive CD4+ T cells sorted from blood. Subset in this sample: CD45RA+ positively selected. These receptors were obtained from a young woman in good health.

The chain recombines TRBV30 with TRBJ1-3; D gene unclear. Germline V gene lookup returns CDR1 GTSNPN and CDR2 SVGIG (reference sequence). V was pared by 0 bases and J by 1 base, with 7 bases between. The CDR3 sequence is 14 residues long. CDR3 nucleotides: TGTGCCTGGAGTGTCTCCGGATCTGGAAACACCATATATTTT. It yields the protein CAWSVSGSGNTIYF.

The count of this clone is one. This rearrangement joins TRBV4-2 to TRBJ1-2; 11 nucleotides align to TRBD1. CDR1 is LGHNA, CDR2 YNFKEQ, per germline. The CDR3 is made up of 15 amino acids. With 6 bases clipped from V and 8 bases from J, the junction kept 11 bases outside the gene matches. CDR3: CASSFFPGQGDGYTF. DNA for the CDR3: TGTGCCAGCAGTTTTTTTCCGGGACAGGGGGACGGCTACACCTTC.

This chain connects TRBV10-3 to TRBJ2-3, with D hard to call. Per germline, CDR1 ENHRY and CDR2 SYGVKD. There are 12 residues in the CDR3. Trimming took 0 bases from V and 5 from J, leaving 3 bases between them. The CDR3 is CAISESLDTQYF. The DNA for the CDR3 is TGTGCCATCAGTGAGTCGTTAGATACGCAGTATTTT.

The chain carries TRBV29-1 and TRBJ2-6; D is ambiguous. From germline, CDR1 is SQVTM and CDR2 ANQGSEA. This CDR3 is built from 13 residues. V was shortened by 2 bases and J by 0 bases, with 2 bases between the two germline ends. CDR3 amino acids: CSVETSGANVLTF. The CDR3 DNA sequence: TGCAGCGTTGAAACCTCTGGGGCCAACGTCCTGACTTTC.

This chain uses TRBV5-4 with TRBJ2-7; 9 nucleotides match TRBD2. CDR1 and CDR2 from the germline V gene are SGHNT and YYREEE (reference sequence). CDR3 size: 14 residues. Losses at the gene ends were 5 bases for V and 7 bases for J; bases not matched to a gene: 10. CDR3 sequence: CASSLAGAPGEQYF. DNA of the CDR3: TGTGCCAGCAGTTTAGCGGGAGCCCCGGGGGAGCAGTACTTC.

This chain uses TRBV15 with TRBJ2-7; 14 positions agree with TRBD2. V trimming: 5 bases; J trimming: 6 bases; junction bases outside the gene matches: 6. The germline V gene encodes CDR1 LNHNV and CDR2 YYDKDF (reference sequence). The CDR3 loop spans 15 amino acids. The CDR3: CATSSRLAGGIEQYF. Here the CDR3 DNA reads TGTGCCACCAGCTCTCGACTAGCGGGAGGGATCGAGCAGTACTTC.

The chain carries TRBV6-1 and TRBJ1-5, with D perhaps matching TRBD1 (5 bases). Trimming took off 4 bases at V and 0 bases at J, with 10 bases between the two ends. The germline V gene has CDR1 MNHNS and CDR2 SASEGT. There are 15 residues in the CDR3. The CDR3 DNA sequence: TGTGCCAGCAGTGGGTTGACAGATAGCAATCAGCCCCAGCATTTT. This sequence encodes CASSGLTDSNQPQHF.

The rearrangement uses TRBV14 and TRBJ1-2; D is unclear. The V gene lost 4 bases and the J gene lost 4 bases, with 10 bases spanning the gap. The CDR3 covers 13 residues. Germline V lookup: CDR1 SGHDN, CDR2 FVKESK. The CDR3 DNA reads TGTGCCAGCAGCCGAATCTCCAGCTATGGCTACACCTTC. This gives the protein CASSRISSYGYTF. Drawing the rest from reference TRBV14 and TRBJ1-2, the complete variable domain is EAGVTQFPSHSVIEKGQTVTLRCDPISGHDNLYWYRRVMGKEIKFLLHFVKESKQDESGMPNNRFLAERTGGTYSTLKVQPAELEDSGVYFCASSRISSYGYTFGSGTRLTVV.

The CDR3 reads CASSLQHPNEQFF. The CDR3, as DNA: TGTGCCAGCAGTTTACAACATCCCAATGAGCAGTTCTTC. This chain connects TRBV28 to TRBJ2-1; D is uncertain. The CDR3 length is 13 residues. The germline V gene has CDR1 MDHEN and CDR2 SYDVKM. The ends were cut back, 2 bases at V and 6 bases at J, with 8 bases in the middle.

This sequence joins TRBV9 and TRBJ2-7, with TRBD2 matching 8 bases. This CDR3 region has 15 residues. Germline V gene data show CDR1 as SGDLS and CDR2 as YYNGEE. J gave up 6 bases and V 1 base, and 9 bases lay outside the gene matches. The DNA for the CDR3 is TGTGCCAGCAGCGTAATGGGCACGGGAGGGGGCGAGCAGTACTTC. Its translation: CASSVMGTGGGEQYF.

As concerns this clone: Other nucleotide sequences from this sample produce the same CDR3. V usage is TRBV28 and J usage is TRBJ1-5; D ambiguous. With 1 base removed from V and 6 bases from J, the gap between germline ends came to 4 bases. The CDR3 sequence is 12 residues long. Per germline, CDR1 MDHEN and CDR2 SYDVKM. The CDR3 DNA reads TGTGCCAGCAGTTTATTAGGTCAGCCCCAGCATTTT. Translating gives CASSLLGQPQHF.

J is TRBJ1-5 and V is TRBV5-8; perhaps TRBD1 as D (6 bases). The CDR3 sequence is 15 residues long. The V end was cut by 9 bases, the J end by 2 bases, with 18 bases between. The V gene's germline CDR1 is SGHTS and CDR2 YDEGEE. DNA for the CDR3: TGTGCCACCGAATCGCAGGGGTCTCGCAATCAGCCCCAGCATTTT. Translating gives CATESQGSRNQPQHF.

In DNA, the CDR3 is TGTGCCAGCAGCTTAGCGTTAGTTCGGAGTCAAGAGACCCAGTACTTC. Its translation is CASSLALVRSQETQYF. The chain has TRBV7-9 and TRBJ2-5; D is unclear. Trimming shortened V by 0 bases and J by 2 bases, and 13 bases separated the two germline ends. The CDR3 is 16 amino acids. Germline V gene sequence: CDR1 SEHNR, CDR2 FQNEAQ (reference sequence).